This T cell receptor (beta chain) stems from a study of blood T cell repertoires in COVID-19. Study-level background: Both acute and convalescent COVID-19 samples were obtained from the United States, Italy and Spain.

The table came from immunoSEQ multiplex PCR; TCRdb's copy has only in-frame clones and leaves some out. The data hold more than 200,000 clones, with approximately 80% observed a single time. The germline CDR1 and CDR2 sequences are SGHAT and FQNNGV. This CDR3 has 14 amino acids. With 3 bases removed from V and 4 bases from J, the gap between germline ends came to 11 bases. Sequenced: peripheral blood. The genes are TRBV11-2 and TRBJ2-3, with D tentatively TRBD2 (6 bases). This clonotype originated in a man aged 35-49 years with acute or convalescent COVID-19. The CDR3 loop reads CASSFARLADTQYF. The DNA for the CDR3 is TGTGCCAGCAGCTTCGCCAGACTAGCAGATACGCAGTATTTT.